This T cell receptor (beta chain) was retrieved from a study of CD8 T cells in Susac syndrome. RNA totalling about 0.5 to 1 ug underwent reverse transcription with random hexamers. TCRdb re-called the immunoSEQ multiplex PCR reads through MiXCR, storing one row per CDR3 protein. Of roughly 84,000 distinct CDR3 sequences detected, 96% appear once; the ten largest clones hold approximately 0.42%. FACS enriched CD8+ TEMRA cells, while bulk CD8+ and CD4+ were negatively isolated. As regards this clonotype: No antigen is known for it.

General study findings and limits: TCR sequencing and HLA analysis covered a relatively small number of individuals.

Trimming took off 4 bases at V and 5 bases at J, with 17 bases between the two ends. The CDR3 loop spans 15 amino acids. Per the germline V gene, CDR1 is LGHNA and CDR2 is YNFKEQ. The sample was CD8+ T cells from PBMCs. V and J are TRBV4-2 and TRBJ2-5; D possibly corresponds to TRBD2 (7 bases). This TCR was recovered from a human donor with Susac syndrome. Here the CDR3 DNA reads TGTGCCAGCAGCCTTCAGGGGCGGGGGCGGGAGACCCAGTACTTC. It specifies CASSLQGRGRETQYF.